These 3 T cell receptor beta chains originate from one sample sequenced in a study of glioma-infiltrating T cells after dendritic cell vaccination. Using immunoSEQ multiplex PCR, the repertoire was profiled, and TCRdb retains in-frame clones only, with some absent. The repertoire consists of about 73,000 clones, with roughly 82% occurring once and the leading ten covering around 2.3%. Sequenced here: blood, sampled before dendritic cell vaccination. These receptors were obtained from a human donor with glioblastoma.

The CDR3 loop reads CASSKEQGVYEQYV. DNA of the CDR3: TGTGCCAGCAGCAAAGAACAGGGGGTCTACGAGCAGTACGTC. The gene calls are TRBV21-1 and TRBJ2-7; the table's D gene call, TRBD1, was not cross checked with the DNA. TRBV21-1 is classified as a pseudogene. The CDR3 is 14 residues long.

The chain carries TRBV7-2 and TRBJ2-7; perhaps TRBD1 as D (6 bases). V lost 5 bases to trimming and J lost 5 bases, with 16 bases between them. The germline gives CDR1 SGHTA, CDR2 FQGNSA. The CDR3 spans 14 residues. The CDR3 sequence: CASSVLQGINEQYF. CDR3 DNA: TGTGCCAGCAGCGTCCTCCAGGGGATCAACGAGCAGTACTTC.

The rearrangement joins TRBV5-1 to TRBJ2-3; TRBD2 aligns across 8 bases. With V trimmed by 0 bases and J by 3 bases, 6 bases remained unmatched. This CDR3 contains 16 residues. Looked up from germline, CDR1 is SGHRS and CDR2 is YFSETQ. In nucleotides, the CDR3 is TGCGCCAGCAGCTTGGCTCTAGCGGGTCGAACAGATACGCAGTATTTT. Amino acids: CASSLALAGRTDTQYF.